The 15 T cell receptor beta chains below come from one sample, sequenced in a study of T cells expressing NK-cell markers. From the 5' RACE reads, TCRdb lists one entry per CDR3 protein and no DNA. Listed are some 600,000 distinct CDR3 sequences; approximately 4% falls within the top ten. Sequenced: blood T cells: a sorted CD56 or NKG2C T cell subset, CD4+ or CD8+ T cells, or bulk PBMC T cells (not recorded which). These receptors originate from a man aged 18 to 35 in good health.

This chain uses TRBV12-3 or TRBV12-4 with TRBJ1-4; TCRdb gives TRBD1 as the D gene, but with no DNA this cannot be confirmed. The CDR3 has 14 residues. The CDR3 protein is CATGGSATNEKLFF.

This chain joins TRBV20-1 and TRBJ2-7; the D call of TRBD1 rests on TCRdb alone, since no DNA is present to check it. The CDR3 extends over 14 amino acids. CDR1 is DFQATT and CDR2 is SNEGSKA in the germline V gene (reference sequence). CDR3 protein: CSAIPARVLHEQYF.

The chain has TRBV27 and TRBJ2-3; TCRdb's D call of TRBD2 is untestable without DNA. CDR3 length: 16 residues. The germline CDR1 and CDR2 sequences are MNHEY and SMNVEV (reference sequence). The CDR3 is CASSLLAGGIGDTQYF.

The CDR3 spells CASSSQGTSTDTQYF. The chain recombines TRBV9 with TRBJ2-3; the TCRdb D gene call, TRBD1, has no DNA to confirm it. Germline V gives CDR1 SGDLS, CDR2 YYNGEE. This CDR3 is built from 15 residues.

The V call is TRBV20-1, the J call TRBJ2-1. Germline values: CDR1 DFQATT, CDR2 SNEGSKA (reference sequence). The CDR3 extends over 14 amino acids. The CDR3 protein is CSAKWQEKYNEQFF.

The CDR3: CATSDGAQGAKDGYTF. This chain uses TRBV24-1 with TRBJ1-2; TCRdb's D call, TRBD1, is unchecked because there is no DNA. The CDR3 sequence is 16 residues long. Germline V lookup: CDR1 KGHDR, CDR2 SFDVKD.

J is TRBJ2-5 and V is TRBV7-3; lacking DNA, the TRBD1 call made by TCRdb goes unchecked. This CDR3 is 15 amino acids long. Germline CDR1 is SGHTA and CDR2 is FQGTGA. The CDR3 sequence: CASSPDAGQGETQYF.

J is TRBJ2-1 and V is TRBV3-1. This CDR3 region has 13 residues. In germline, CDR1 is LGHDT, CDR2 YNNKEL (reference sequence). CDR3 sequence: CASSHLGVNEQFF.

CDR3 loop: CASSRTPTGEQFF. This chain uses TRBV12-3 or TRBV12-4 with TRBJ2-1. This CDR3 comprises 13 residues.

This chain links TRBV30 with TRBJ2-3. Germline values: CDR1 GTSNPN, CDR2 SVGIG (reference sequence). The CDR3 consists of 13 residues. The chain's CDR3 is CAWSVNARDTQYF.

The rearrangement links TRBV5-1 to TRBJ2-1; TCRdb's assignment of TRBD2 cannot be checked, as there is no DNA. The germline V gene has CDR1 SGHRS and CDR2 YFSETQ. The CDR3 has 14 residues. CDR3 in amino acids: CASSFSVGGGEQFF.

The J gene is TRBJ2-1, the V gene TRBV28; as DNA is missing, the TRBD1 call by TCRdb cannot be tested. Germline assignment: CDR1 MDHEN and CDR2 SYDVKM. There are 16 residues in the CDR3. CDR3: CASSSESRADYNEQFF.

This rearrangement joins TRBV6-5 to TRBJ1-2; the TCRdb D gene call, TRBD1, has no DNA to confirm it. CDR1 is MNHEY and CDR2 is SVGAGI in the germline V gene. The CDR3 is made up of 14 amino acids. This CDR3 is CASSYSEGTYGYTF.

CDR3 protein: CASSKGQGHSPF. V gene TRBV12-3 or TRBV12-4 combines with J gene TRBJ1-2; TCRdb reports TRBD1, a call that lacks DNA to check it against. The CDR3 covers 12 residues.

The chain couples TRBV28 to TRBJ2-7. Germline V gives CDR1 MDHEN, CDR2 SYDVKM. The CDR3 has 15 residues. This chain's CDR3 is CASSLWQEFSYEQYF. Drawing the rest from reference TRBV28 and TRBJ2-7, the complete variable domain is DVKVTQSSRYLVKRTGEKVFLECVQDMDHENMFWYRQDPGLGLRLIYFSYDVKMKEKGDIPEGYSVSREKKERFSLILESASTNQTSMYLCASSLWQEFSYEQYFGPGTRLTVT.